The next 32 T cell receptor beta chains were all read from a single sample in a study of T-cell reconstitution after alpha-beta-depleted transplantation in children. Using unique molecular identifiers, the investigators prepared the TCRbeta library. MiXCR, applied by TCRdb to the PCR reads, yields one record per CDR3 protein. The table shows about 540,000 distinct CDR3 sequences, with about 17% occurring only once. This sample comprised PBMCs from the stem cell graft donor, obtained from the stem cell graft. Receptor source: a human donor who donated a stem cell graft to a child with acute lymphoblastic leukemia.

The chain uses TRBV19 and TRBJ1-1; 11 bases are a match to TRBD1. The length of the CDR3 is 16 residues. J lost 4 bases, V lost 5 bases, and 9 bases had no gene match. CDR1 is LNHDA, CDR2 SQIVND, per germline (reference sequence). The DNA of the CDR3 is TGTGCCAGTAGTGAAGGACAGGGGGCTTGGGGCACTGAAGCTTTCTTT. Amino acids: CASSEGQGAWGTEAFF. Supplemented by reference TRBV19 and TRBJ1-1, the full variable domain reads DGGITQSPKYLFRKEGQNVTLSCEQNLNHDAMYWYRQDPGQGLRLIYYSQIVNDFQKGDIAEGYSVSREKKESFPLTVTSAQKNPTAFYLCASSEGQGAWGTEAFFGQGTRLTVV.

A few counts support this clonotype. The gene calls are TRBV29-1 and TRBJ2-1; TRBD2 is a possible D gene (5 bases). Trimming took off 3 bases at V and 7 bases at J, with 16 bases between the two ends. The length of the CDR3 is 14 residues. Germline V CDR1 and CDR2: SQVTM, ANQGSEA. CDR3 amino acids: CSVEGSWGRNEQFF. CDR3 bases: TGCAGCGTTGAGGGGAGCTGGGGTAGGAATGAGCAGTTCTTC.

The table lists this clonotype with a few counts. CDR3 amino acids: CASSLNTGKETQYF. The CDR3 DNA sequence: TGTGCCAGCAGCTTAAATACAGGGAAAGAGACCCAGTACTTC. This chain links TRBV7-9 with TRBJ2-5, with D maybe TRBD1 (6 bases). Trimming took 2 bases from V and 3 from J, leaving 10 bases between them. Germline V lookup: CDR1 SEHNR, CDR2 FQNEAQ (reference sequence). The CDR3 consists of 14 residues. The full variable domain, in which reference TRBV7-9 and TRBJ2-5 provide the parts outside the CDR3, is DTGVSQNPRHKITKRGQNVTFRCDPISEHNRLYWYRQTLGQGPEFLTYFQNEAQLEKSRLLSDRFSAERPKGSFSTLEIQRTEQGDSAMYLCASSLNTGKETQYFGPGTRLLVL.

This chain links TRBV5-1 with TRBJ2-1; D is ambiguous. Between the trimmed V and J ends, which lost 7 bases and 6 bases, there was a span of 8 bases. CDR1 and CDR2 (germline): SGHRS, YFSETQ. This CDR3 has 11 amino acids. The CDR3 DNA is TGCGCCAGCGGCTGGAGCAATGAGCAGTTCTTC. Translated: CASGWSNEQFF.

V and J are TRBV5-1 and TRBJ2-5; tentatively, D is TRBD2 (6 bases). The V end was cut by 3 bases, the J end by 3 bases, with 21 bases between. The CDR3 runs to 17 residues. Germline V lookup: CDR1 SGHRS, CDR2 YFSETQ. CDR3 bases: TGCGCCAGCAGCTCCCACCAGGGAGGCAAGGGGAAAGAGACCCAGTACTTC. It specifies CASSSHQGGKGKETQYF.

The V call is TRBV3-1, the J call TRBJ1-6; no reliable D call. Trimming removed 0 bases from V and 16 bases from J, with 19 bases in between. CDR3 length: 15 amino acids. In germline, CDR1 is LGHDT, CDR2 YNNKEL (reference sequence). The CDR3 reads CASSQDTMAFVLLHF. The CDR3 DNA follows: TGTGCCAGCAGCCAAGACACGATGGCCTTTGTACTTCTCCACTTT.

This clonotype was detected only a few times. The gene calls are TRBV5-1 and TRBJ2-7, with TRBD2 identical over 11 bases. With V trimmed by 3 bases and J by 3 bases, 5 bases remained unmatched. Germline V gives CDR1 SGHRS, CDR2 YFSETQ. The CDR3 has 15 amino acids. This CDR3 is CASSSTSGSFYEQYF. CDR3 DNA sequence: TGCGCCAGCAGCTCTACTAGCGGGAGTTTCTACGAGCAGTACTTC.

J is TRBJ2-3 and V is TRBV5-1, with TRBD1 matching 9 bases. Per the germline V gene, CDR1 is SGHRS and CDR2 is YFSETQ. J was trimmed by 4 bases and V by 2 bases; bases with no gene match: 5. The CDR3 loop spans 15 amino acids. The CDR3: CASSLQGATADTQYF. DNA of the CDR3: TGCGCCAGCAGCTTACAGGGGGCGACAGCAGATACGCAGTATTTT.

This clonotype showed up just a few times. The rearrangement uses TRBV6-1 and TRBJ2-3, with TRBD1 identical over 7 bases. With 3 bases clipped from V and 0 bases from J, the junction kept 9 bases outside the gene matches. CDR3 length: 17 amino acids. Germline V lookup: CDR1 MNHNS, CDR2 SASEGT. CDR3 amino acids: CASSDWTGAFSTDTQYF. The CDR3 DNA reads TGTGCCAGCAGTGATTGGACAGGAGCGTTTAGCACAGATACGCAGTATTTT.

This clonotype occurred a few times. This chain links TRBV4-1 with TRBJ2-2; the D is unclear. The V gene's germline CDR1 is MGHRA and CDR2 YSYEKL. The V end lost 1 base, the J end lost 5 bases, and 8 bases lay between the germline ends. The CDR3 covers 14 residues. This chain's CDR3 is CASSQGDPTGELFF. For the CDR3, the DNA is TGCGCCAGCAGCCAAGGGGATCCAACCGGGGAGCTGTTTTTT.

The V gene is TRBV6-6, the J gene TRBJ2-3; D ambiguous. Germline V CDR1 and CDR2: MNHNY, SVGAGI (reference sequence). Trimming stripped 3 bases from V and 6 bases from J, with 10 bases between. The CDR3 runs to 13 residues. The CDR3 region has the DNA TGTGCCAGCAGTTATTCCTCAAAGGATACGCAGTATTTT. Protein: CASSYSSKDTQYF.

The rearrangement uses TRBV9 and TRBJ1-2; D perhaps matches TRBD1 (5 bases). The germline CDR1 and CDR2 sequences are SGDLS and YYNGEE. V lost 3 bases and J lost 2, with 17 bases in between. The CDR3 is 16 amino acids. CDR3: CASSARGSGRNYGYTF. The CDR3 nucleotides are TGTGCCAGCAGCGCGAGGGGATCGGGACGCAACTATGGCTACACCTTC.

This clonotype has a handful of counts. The chain recombines TRBV5-1 with TRBJ2-7; perhaps TRBD1 as D (6 bases). V was trimmed by 4 bases and J by 4 bases, leaving 18 bases between them. Germline V gene lookup returns CDR1 SGHRS and CDR2 YFSETQ. CDR3 length equals 15 residues. This chain's CDR3 is CASSGAGVKGYEQYF. The CDR3, as DNA: TGCGCCAGCAGCGGGGCAGGGGTAAAGGGGTACGAGCAGTACTTC.

Only a few counts were recorded for this clonotype. The CDR3 DNA follows: TGTGCCAGCACCATACAGATGAACACTGAAGCTTTCTTT. Translating it yields CASTIQMNTEAFF. The chain uses TRBV5-6 and TRBJ1-1; D is unclear. Trimming took off 6 bases at V and 0 bases at J, with 9 bases between the two ends. CDR1 is SGHDT, CDR2 YYEEEE, per germline. The CDR3 consists of 13 residues.

There are a few counts of this clonotype. The chain uses TRBV7-7 and TRBJ2-2, with TRBD2 matching over 8 bases. The CDR3 length is 20 residues. Germline lookup yields CDR1 SSHAT and CDR2 FNYEAQ (reference sequence). V lost 4 bases to trimming and J lost 7 bases; unmatched junction nucleotides: 23. The CDR3 protein is CASSSHLAGTAGGLDGELFF. The DNA of the CDR3 is TGTGCCAGCAGCTCCCACTTAGCGGGAACGGCGGGAGGATTAGACGGGGAGCTGTTTTTT.

This clonotype was observed a handful of times. This chain joins TRBV20-1 and TRBJ2-3, with D possibly called TRBD1 or TRBD2 (5 bases each). The V gene lost 3 bases and the J gene lost 4 bases, with 11 bases spanning the gap. The CDR3 runs 13 residues. Germline CDR1 DFQATT, CDR2 SNEGSKA (reference sequence). CDR3 nucleotides: TGCAGTGCTAGTAGTCCGGGGCCAGATACGCAGTATTTT. Protein product: CSASSPGPDTQYF.

The sample holds a few counts of this clonotype. V is TRBV12-3 or TRBV12-4 and J is TRBJ2-2, with a possible D match to TRBD2 (5 bases). The CDR3 contains 19 residues. V lost 3 bases and J lost 3, with 23 bases in between. CDR3 coding DNA: TGTGCCAGCAGTTTCACCCCCTACACCTGGACTCCCGACACCGGGGAGCTGTTTTTT. Translating it yields CASSFTPYTWTPDTGELFF.

This clonotype was counted between two and nine times. CDR3 amino acids: CASSFGRTGFSESQPQHF. CDR3 in DNA: TGTGCCAGCAGCTTCGGACGGACAGGGTTTTCGGAAAGTCAGCCCCAGCATTTT. The V gene is TRBV5-5, the J gene TRBJ1-5; 8 bases map to TRBD1. Germline CDR1 is SGHKS and CDR2 is YYEKEE (reference sequence). The CDR3 is 18 amino acids. After removal of 2 bases from V and 6 bases from J, the junction contained 16 bases not matched to a gene.

The J gene is TRBJ2-7, the V gene TRBV3-1, with no clear D. The length of the CDR3 is 14 residues. The germline CDR1 and CDR2 sequences are LGHDT and YNNKEL (reference sequence). The V gene lost 2 bases and the J gene lost 0 bases, with 8 bases spanning the gap. The CDR3 sequence is CASSQQYSSYEQYF. CDR3 DNA: TGTGCCAGCAGCCAACAGTATAGCTCCTACGAGCAGTACTTC.

The J gene is TRBJ2-4, the V gene TRBV5-1, with 12 bases lining up with TRBD1. This CDR3 contains 16 residues. The germline gives CDR1 SGHRS, CDR2 YFSETQ. V dropped 3 bases and J dropped 6; count of bases not matched to a gene: 7. The CDR3 DNA reads as TGCGCCAGCAGCTCCTCTGGGACAGGGGGCGTAAACATTCAGTACTTC. It translates to CASSSSGTGGVNIQYF.

This clonotype was observed a handful of times. The rearrangement links TRBV7-2 to TRBJ1-4, with D maybe TRBD1 (5 bases). Germline V gives CDR1 SGHTA, CDR2 FQGNSA. The CDR3 is 16 amino acids. V was clipped by 2 bases and J by 3 bases, with 13 bases between them. The CDR3, as DNA: TGTGCCAGCAGCTTAAAGACGGCAGGGCCTAATGAAAAACTGTTTTTT. Amino acids: CASSLKTAGPNEKLFF.

The chain is built from TRBV7-9 and TRBJ1-1, with a weak D call TRBD1 (5 bases). Trimming took off 5 bases at V and 4 bases at J, with 11 bases between the two ends. The germline CDR1 and CDR2 sequences are SEHNR and FQNEAQ (reference sequence). The CDR3 has 13 amino acids. The CDR3 sequence is CASSPPDITEAFF. The CDR3 coding sequence is TGTGCCAGCAGCCCGCCGGACATCACTGAAGCTTTCTTT.

This clonotype occurred a few times. The chain's CDR3 is CASSLSVDSYEQYF. The CDR3 DNA is TGTGCCAGCAGCCTCTCCGTGGACTCCTACGAGCAGTACTTC. The V and J genes are TRBV12-3 or TRBV12-4 and TRBJ2-7; no firm D call. CDR3 length: 14 residues. The germline V and J ends were trimmed by 6 bases and 0 bases, with 12 bases remaining between them.

This chain connects TRBV29-1 to TRBJ2-1, with 11 bases that match TRBD2. Germline loops: CDR1 SQVTM, CDR2 ANQGSEA. This CDR3 has 12 residues. J lost 12 bases, V lost 4 bases, and 5 bases had no gene match. CDR3 coding DNA: TGCAGCGTTGTACTAGCGGGAGAGGTGCAGTTCTTC. This translates into CSVVLAGEVQFF.

The rearrangement uses TRBV4-1 and TRBJ1-1; 11 nucleotides match TRBD1. V lost 3 bases to trimming and J lost 8 bases; unmatched junction nucleotides: 5. Looked up from germline, CDR1 is MGHRA and CDR2 is YSYEKL. The CDR3 extends over 14 amino acids. The CDR3 coding sequence is TGCGCCAGCAGCCAGATGGGACAGGGGGTAGAAGCTTTCTTT. As protein: CASSQMGQGVEAFF.

This clonotype appeared a few times. CDR3 protein: CASSPGPGLTTQYF. The CDR3 bases are TGCGCCAGCAGCCCGGGACCGGGTTTAACGACCCAGTACTTC. The rearrangement uses TRBV4-1 and TRBJ2-5, with D possibly called TRBD1 or TRBD2 (5 bases each). Germline loops: CDR1 MGHRA, CDR2 YSYEKL. The V end lost 4 bases, the J end lost 7 bases, and 16 bases lay between the germline ends. This CDR3 region has 14 residues.

This clonotype was counted only a few times. The gene calls are TRBV10-3 and TRBJ2-7; 10 positions match TRBD2. The CDR3 loop spans 19 amino acids. V gave up 4 bases and J gave up 4 bases; unmatched junction bases: 19. Germline values: CDR1 ENHRY, CDR2 SYGVKD. DNA for the CDR3: TGTGCCATCAGTGGGGGAGGGGAGAAACCGGGACTAGCGAGATACGAGCAGTACTTC. It is translated as CAISGGGEKPGLARYEQYF.

A few counts support this clonotype. This chain joins TRBV7-2 and TRBJ2-7; 12 bases map to TRBD2. This CDR3 contains 16 residues. CDR1 is SGHTA, CDR2 FQGNSA, per germline. The V segment lost 5 bases and the J segment 0 bases; nucleotides outside the gene matches: 5. CDR3 protein: CASSPGLAGLSYEQYF. As DNA, the CDR3 is TGTGCCAGCAGCCCGGGACTAGCGGGCCTCTCCTACGAGCAGTACTTC.

In regard to this clonotype: Mismatch with germline at one junction end may stem from a read error. The genes are TRBV6-7 and TRBJ2-1; TRBD2 matches 9 bases. TRBV6-7 is an ORF, with its function uncertain. The CDR3 runs to 19 residues. CDR3 amino acids: CAISLRGTSLPSSYNEQFF. The CDR3 bases are TGTGCCATCAGTTTAAGAGGGACTAGCTTACCGAGCTCCTACAATGAGCAGTTCTTC.

V gene TRBV6-5 combines with J gene TRBJ2-2; 9 bases map to TRBD2. The CDR3 has 18 amino acids. J gave up 4 bases and V 3 bases, and 12 bases lay outside the gene matches. Germline V gene sequence: CDR1 MNHEY, CDR2 SVGAGI. The CDR3 sequence: CASSYPISGSRGTGELFF. Here the CDR3 DNA reads TGTGCCAGCAGTTATCCGATTAGCGGGAGCAGAGGCACCGGGGAGCTGTTTTTT.

V and J are TRBV3-1 and TRBJ2-5; 8 bases map to TRBD2. The CDR3 sequence is 17 residues long. Per the germline V gene, CDR1 is LGHDT and CDR2 is YNNKEL (reference sequence). The junction had 11 bases not matched to a gene; V was cut back by 1 base and J by 4 bases. CDR3 region: CASSQGRKRETGETQYF. In DNA form, the CDR3 reads TGTGCCAGCAGCCAAGGAAGGAAGCGGGAGACAGGAGAGACCCAGTACTTC.

The chain couples TRBV20-1 to TRBJ2-3, with 11 positions matching TRBD2. Per the germline V gene, CDR1 is DFQATT and CDR2 is SNEGSKA (reference sequence). The CDR3 sequence is 14 residues long. J lost 2 bases, V lost 6 bases, and 4 bases had no gene match. CDR3 protein: CSARLAGLTDTQYF. The CDR3 nucleotides are TGCAGTGCCCGACTAGCGGGGCTCACAGATACGCAGTATTTT.